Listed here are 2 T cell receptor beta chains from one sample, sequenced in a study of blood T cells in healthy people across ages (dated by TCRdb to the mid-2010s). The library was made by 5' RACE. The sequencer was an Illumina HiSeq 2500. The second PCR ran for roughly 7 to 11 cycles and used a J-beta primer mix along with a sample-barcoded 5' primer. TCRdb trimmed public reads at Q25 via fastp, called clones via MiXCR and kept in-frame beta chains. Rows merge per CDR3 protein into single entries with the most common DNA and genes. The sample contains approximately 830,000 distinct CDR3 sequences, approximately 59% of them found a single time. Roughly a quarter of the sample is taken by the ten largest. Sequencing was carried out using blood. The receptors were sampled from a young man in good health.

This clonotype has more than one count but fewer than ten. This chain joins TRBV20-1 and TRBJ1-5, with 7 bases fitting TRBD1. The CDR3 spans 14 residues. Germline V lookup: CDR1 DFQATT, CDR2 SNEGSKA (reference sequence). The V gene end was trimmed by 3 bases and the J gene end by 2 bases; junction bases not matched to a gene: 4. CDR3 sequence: CSASRTGRNQPQHF. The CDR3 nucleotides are TGCAGTGCTAGTAGGACAGGCCGCAATCAGCCCCAGCATTTT.

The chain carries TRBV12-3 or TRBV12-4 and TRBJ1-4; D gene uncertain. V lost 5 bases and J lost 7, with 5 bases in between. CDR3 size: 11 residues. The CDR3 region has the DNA TGTGCCAGCAGTCGGAGTGAAAAACTGTTTTTT. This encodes CASSRSEKLFF.